Listed below are T cell receptor beta chains from one sample, sequenced in a study of CD8+ T cells in alopecia areata. Data came from immunoSEQ multiplex PCR; TCRdb stores just in-frame clones and leaves some out. This repertoire shows around 130,000 clones, around three fifths found once; its top ten account for about 4.9%. The sample was CD4+ T cells sorted from blood, taken at week 0. These receptors came from a human donor with alopecia areata. Both conserved end residues are part of each CDR3. The D gene is left open where the match is weak. Part of the rows lack a size; the others show once, few, many or a class for expanded clones.

clone size	D gene	V gene	J gene	CDR3 DNA	CDR3 protein
few	TRBD1	TRBV6-6	TRBJ1-1	TGTGCCAGCAGTTACTCGGGACAGGCGAACACTGAAGCTTTCTTT	CASSYSGQANTEAFF
.	.	TRBV5-6	TRBJ1-2	TGTGCCAGCAGCCATGTGGGGGGCCTTCGGCTATCGGGCTACACCTTC	CASSHVGGLRLSGYTF
.	TRBD2	TRBV15	TRBJ2-7	TGTGCCACCAGCAGAGATCTGGCCTCGAGCGGGAGAGGATACGAGCAGTACTTC	CATSRDLASSGRGYEQYF
.	TRBD1	TRBV10-3	TRBJ2-3	TGTGCCATCAGTACCGGGACAGGCATCACAGATACGCAGTATTTT	CAISTGTGITDTQYF
few	TRBD2	TRBV28	TRBJ2-3	TGTGCCAGTCTACCTAGCGGGAGTACTACGCAGTATTTT	CASLPSGSTTQYF
.	TRBD2	TRBV2	TRBJ2-3	TGTGCCAGCAGTGTAACGGGAGGGGCAGATACGCAGTATTTT	CASSVTGGADTQYF
.	.	TRBV7-6	TRBJ1-3	TGTGCCAGCAGCTCACATGAAGCGGCCGGAAACACCATATATTTT	CASSSHEAAGNTIYF
.	.	TRBV27	TRBJ2-7	TGTGCCAGCAGTTTAGTCGGGGGAAGCTCCTACGAGCAGTACTTC	CASSLVGGSSYEQYF
few	.	TRBV7-9	TRBJ1-1	TGTGCCAGCAGCCGCGCAGGGGAAGCTTTCTTT	CASSRAGEAFF
.	.	TRBV9	TRBJ2-1	TGTGCCAGCAGCGCGTTCAATGAGCAGTTCTTC	CASSAFNEQFF
once	TRBD2	TRBV4-3	TRBJ2-3	TGCGCCAGCAGCCAAGATATGCGGGGGGGCCTCATAGATACGCAGTATTTT	CASSQDMRGGLIDTQYF
.	.	TRBV6-5	TRBJ2-5	TGTGCCAGCAGTTACTTGGGACGGACCCAAGAGACCCAGTACTTC	CASSYLGRTQETQYF
few	TRBD2	TRBV5-1	TRBJ2-3	TGCGCCAGCAGTGGATTAGCGGGGAACACAGATACGCAGTATTTT	CASSGLAGNTDTQYF
.	.	TRBV20-1	TRBJ1-1	TGCAGTGCTAGGACGGGCACTGAAGCTTTCTTT	CSARTGTEAFF
.	.	TRBV7-9	TRBJ1-2	TGTGCCAGCAGCAAAGACCTACAGTGGACTTTCTATGGCTACACCTTC	CASSKDLQWTFYGYTF
few	.	TRBV19	TRBJ2-7	TGTGCCAGTAGTATTACCGGGAGACCCTACGAGCAGTACTTC	CASSITGRPYEQYF
.	.	TRBV7-2	TRBJ1-2	TGTGCCAGCAGCTTAGGTCAGGGACGCTATGGCTACACCTTC	CASSLGQGRYGYTF
few	.	TRBV5-1	TRBJ1-1	TGCGCCAGCAGCTTGGCCAGATGGCCCCTAGGAGCTTTCTTT	CASSLARWPLGAFF
.	.	TRBV9	TRBJ1-1	TGTGCCAGCAGCGTAGTCGGAGGGAGTACTGAAGCTTTCTTT	CASSVVGGSTEAFF
few	.	TRBV5-6	TRBJ1-4	TGTGCCAGCAGGCAGGGGTTTAATGAAAAACTGTTTTTT	CASRQGFNEKLFF
.	.	TRBV28	TRBJ2-1	TGTGCCAGCAGTTTAAGTGGAGTGGGCCAGGCTAGTGAGCAGTTCTTC	CASSLSGVGQASEQFF
.	.	TRBV5-1	TRBJ2-5	TGCGCCAGCAGCTTGAATGAGGGGAAAGAGACCCAGTACTTC	CASSLNEGKETQYF
.	TRBD2	TRBV10-3	TRBJ2-7	TGTGCCATCTCAAGCGCGGGGGGAACCTACGAGCAGTACTTC	CAISSAGGTYEQYF
.	.	TRBV7-8	TRBJ1-5	TGTGCCAGCAGCGGAAACGGAAATCAGCCCCAGCATTTT	CASSGNGNQPQHF
.	.	TRBV7-3	TRBJ2-3	TGTGCCAGCAGCTTGGGGGGGCGCACAGATACGCAGTATTTT	CASSLGGRTDTQYF
.	TRBD1	TRBV6-6	TRBJ2-5	TGTGCCAGCCAGGACAGGGGGATGGAGACCCAGTACTTC	CASQDRGMETQYF
.	TRBD1	TRBV2	TRBJ1-1	TGTGCCAGCAGTCCCGGGACAGGGGGCACTGAAGCTTTCTTT	CASSPGTGGTEAFF
.	.	TRBV7-6	TRBJ2-2	TGTGCCAGCAGCCCCACGAGAGGCCCGCCGCTCACCGGGGAGCTGTTTTTT	CASSPTRGPPLTGELFF
few	.	TRBV5-4	TRBJ1-6	TGTGCCAGCAGCTTGGAGGGGGATAATTCACCCCTCCACTTT	CASSLEGDNSPLHF
.	.	TRBV27	TRBJ1-3	TGTGCCAGCGGGCTTCCAAGGGGTTTCTGGGGTGGAAACACCATATATTTT	CASGLPRGFWGGNTIYF
.	TRBD1	TRBV7-3	TRBJ2-3	TGTGCCAGCAGCCGCGGACAGGGGGCGGATACGCAGTATTTT	CASSRGQGADTQYF
.	TRBD2	TRBV15	TRBJ2-7	TGTGCCACCAGCAGGCGGGAGACTCACGAGCAGTACTTC	CATSRRETHEQYF
.	TRBD1	TRBV6-5	TRBJ2-7	TGTGCCAGCACTGACAGGGAAGCCTACGAGCAGTACTTC	CASTDREAYEQYF
.	TRBD2	TRBV30	TRBJ2-5	TGTGCCTGGAGGGGACTAGTGTCGGAGACCCAGTACTTC	CAWRGLVSETQYF
few	TRBD1	TRBV5-6	TRBJ2-5	TGTGCCAGCAGCTTGGAACAGGGGGCGTCAGAGACCCAGTACTTC	CASSLEQGASETQYF
few	.	TRBV15	TRBJ1-5	TGTGCCACCAGCCCCAGGACGAATCAGCCCCAGCATTTT	CATSPRTNQPQHF
.	.	TRBV4-1	TRBJ1-1	TGCGCCAGCAGCCAAGTCCTGGGTATGAACACTGAAGCTTTCTTT	CASSQVLGMNTEAFF
.	.	TRBV7-9	TRBJ1-1	TGTGCCAGCAGCTTAGACGATACAAGGGCTTTCTTT	CASSLDDTRAFF
once	.	TRBV7-9	TRBJ1-1	TGTGCCAGCAGCCGTCAAGGAGAGACTGAAGCTTTCTTT	CASSRQGETEAFF
.	.	TRBV2	TRBJ2-5	TGTGCCAGCAGTTTTCAGGGTATCGGGCAGACCCAGTACTTC	CASSFQGIGQTQYF
.	.	TRBV6-5	TRBJ1-2	TGTGCCGCCTCTCGCGGAGGGTCACATGGCTACACCTTC	CAASRGGSHGYTF
once	TRBD2	TRBV19	TRBJ2-7	TGTGCCAGCGGCGGGCCTAGCGGGGGTCGCGAGCAGTACTTC	CASGGPSGGREQYF
few	.	TRBV6-6	TRBJ2-7	TGTGCCAGCAGACGCACGTCCAGCTTCCCCTACGAGCAGTACTTC	CASRRTSSFPYEQYF
.	.	TRBV7-6	TRBJ2-5	TGTGCCAGCAGCTTAGCAGGGCAGGGCGCGTTAACGACCCAGTACTTC	CASSLAGQGALTTQYF
.	.	TRBV18	TRBJ2-3	TGTGCCAGCTCACCACTTGTAGAGAGCACAGATACGCAGTATTTT	CASSPLVESTDTQYF
few	.	TRBV5-4	TRBJ2-3	TGTGCCAGCAGCTTGGCGGCCCCAGATACGCAGTATTTT	CASSLAAPDTQYF
.	.	TRBV7-9	TRBJ2-4	TGTGCCAGCAGCCCCGGGGACGGGACGGGTGGAAACATTCAGTACTTC	CASSPGDGTGGNIQYF
.	TRBD1	TRBV18	TRBJ2-7	TGTGCCAGCTCACAACAGGGGGGAAGCTCCTACGAGCAGTACTTC	CASSQQGGSSYEQYF